This TCR beta chain comes out of a study of tumor-infiltrating lymphocytes in primary liver carcinoma. Study-wide findings and caveats: Only about 7-24% of top clones appeared in all five tumor regions.

CDR3 length equals 13 residues. Concerning this clonotype: Antigen: not known. One end of the junction fails to match germline, which may point to a read error.

Co-extracted RNA and DNA came from 20-30 mg of unsorted bulk tissue. Starting from approximately 500 ng of total RNA, TCR beta cDNA was produced with a primer in the constant region. Slightly modified ARM-PCR with three nested multiplex PCR rounds yielded TCR beta libraries. Each of the first two PCR rounds ran roughly 9 cycles with TRBV1-TRBV30 forward and C-beta reverse primers. From the multiplex PCR reads, TCRdb called clonotypes with MiXCR, one entry per CDR3 protein. This table holds roughly 70,000 distinct CDR3 sequences, over 60% found once. Sample: liver tumor tissue from sampling region 4. Subset indicated: tumor region T4, right-lateral pole. The chain carries TRBV12-3 or TRBV12-4 and TRBJ2-7; tentative D call: TRBD2 (6 bases). This TCR came from a man aged 35-49 years with primary liver carcinoma and hepatitis B virus infection. The CDR3 coding sequence is TGTGCCAGGAGTTGGGGCGGGGTGGGCGAGCAGTACTTC. Protein sequence: CARSWGGVGEQYF.